The text below deals with one T cell receptor (beta chain). Its antigen is unidentified. Primers included in the PCR were 60 Vbeta and 13 Jbeta primers. The method was immunoSEQ multiplex PCR; TCRdb's version includes in-frame clones alone and lacks a portion of them. There are 150,000 to 200,000 clones in the sample; about four fifths occur only once, and about 5.6% lies in the top ten. This specimen belongs to a study of cytomegalovirus exposure and HLA in healthy donors. Study summary: An analysis done earlier identified 95 million to 140 million unique TCR beta sequences from roughly 190 million T cells.

V dropped 5 bases and J dropped 13; count of bases not matched to a gene: 9. CDR3 size: 13 residues. CDR1 and CDR2 from the germline V gene are SEHNR and FQNEAQ (reference sequence). Points from the study as a whole: Later work associated roughly 15,000 TCR beta sequences with HLA alleles at 0.05 false discovery rate. A later analysis found common viral pathogens apparently linked to several of the most significant clusters. The majority of CMV-associated TCR beta chains were reported as apparently HLA-restricted in a later analysis.

This TCR came from a woman aged 30 to 39 in good health and CMV-seropositive. The V call is TRBV7-9, the J call TRBJ2-1, with 9 positions matching TRBD1. Sequenced input: PBMCs. CDR3 coding DNA: TGTGCCAGCAGCCGGGCGGGACAGGGTTTACAGTTCTTC. Translation: CASSRAGQGLQFF.